The next 9 T cell receptor beta chains were all read from a single sample in a study of blood T cell repertoires in COVID-19. Profiled with immunoSEQ multiplex PCR; TCRdb holds only in-frame clones, not every one. The sample records approximately 100,000 clones, about three quarters being singletons. Sample: peripheral blood. The receptors here all came from a human donor in a cohort sampled during active or convalescent COVID-19.

The gene calls are TRBV27 and TRBJ2-2, with 8 bases matching TRBD1. Trimming took 6 bases from V and 7 from J; bases not matched to a gene: 4. The germline gives CDR1 MNHEY, CDR2 SMNVEV (reference sequence). This CDR3 contains 13 residues. CDR3 protein: CASSSGGIGELFF. The CDR3 nucleotides are TGTGCCAGCAGCTCAGGGGGCATCGGGGAGCTGTTTTTT.

V and J are TRBV5-8 and TRBJ2-3, with TRBD1 identical over 8 bases. CDR3 length: 16 residues. J was trimmed by 1 base and V by 4 bases; bases with no gene match: 8. Germline values: CDR1 SGHTS, CDR2 YDEGEE. This CDR3 is CASSGWTGYGTDTQYF. The CDR3 DNA sequence: TGTGCCAGCAGCGGGTGGACAGGGTATGGCACAGATACGCAGTATTTT.

The gene calls are TRBV27 and TRBJ2-3, with D unclear. The CDR3 sequence is 15 residues long. V dropped 4 bases and J dropped 0 bases, with 11 bases sitting between them. The germline V gene has CDR1 MNHEY and CDR2 SMNVEV (reference sequence). CDR3 DNA: TGTGCCAGCAGTTGGAGAACTCCTAGCACAGATACGCAGTATTTT. As protein: CASSWRTPSTDTQYF.

This chain uses TRBV28 with TRBJ2-5, with TRBD1 as a possible D gene (6 bases). In germline, CDR1 is MDHEN, CDR2 SYDVKM. Trimming took off 6 bases at V and 2 bases at J, with 13 bases between the two ends. There are 14 residues in the CDR3. Here the CDR3 reads CASRYRVRQETQYF. Here the CDR3 DNA reads TGTGCCAGCAGGTACAGGGTGCGTCAAGAGACCCAGTACTTC. The full variable domain, completed using reference TRBV28 and TRBJ2-5, is DVKVTQSSRYLVKRTGEKVFLECVQDMDHENMFWYRQDPGLGLRLIYFSYDVKMKEKGDIPEGYSVSREKKERFSLILESASTNQTSMYLCASRYRVRQETQYFGPGTRLLVL.

The rearrangement uses TRBV11-2 and TRBJ2-7, with 12 bases aligning to TRBD1. From germline, CDR1 is SGHAT and CDR2 FQNNGV. This CDR3 region has 18 residues. Trimming at V came to 5 bases and at J to 5 bases, leaving 16 bases not matched to a gene. CDR3 bases: TGTGCCAGCAGCCCCGGGACAGGGGGCTACTACGACATCCACGAGCAGTACTTC. The encoded protein is CASSPGTGGYYDIHEQYF.

The CDR3 spells CASSLIAGLAKNIQYF. CDR3 nucleotide sequence: TGTGCCAGCAGTTTAATTGCGGGGTTAGCCAAAAACATTCAGTACTTC. The V gene is TRBV27, the J gene TRBJ2-4; weak D call: TRBD2 (6 bases). V gave up 2 bases and J gave up 0 bases, with 11 bases separating them. CDR3 length: 16 amino acids. The germline gives CDR1 MNHEY, CDR2 SMNVEV (reference sequence).

The V and J genes are TRBV7-2 and TRBJ1-1; 9 nucleotides line up with TRBD1. There are 14 residues in the CDR3. The junction had 2 bases not matched to a gene; V was cut back by 1 base and J by 5 bases. Germline loops: CDR1 SGHTA, CDR2 FQGNSA. This chain's CDR3 is CASSLDRGLTEAFF. The DNA of the CDR3 is TGTGCCAGCAGCTTAGACAGGGGGCTTACTGAAGCTTTCTTT. The entire variable domain, with the rest obtained from reference TRBV7-2 and TRBJ1-1, is as follows: GAGVSQSPSNKVTEKGKDVELRCDPISGHTALYWYRQSLGQGLEFLIYFQGNSAPDKSGLPSDRFSAERTGGSVSTLTIQRTQQEDSAVYLCASSLDRGLTEAFFGQGTRLTVV.

This sequence joins TRBV7-3 and TRBJ2-1, with 12 bases matching TRBD2. The CDR3 runs 18 residues. V lost 5 bases, J lost 6 bases, and 14 bases stayed unmatched. The germline CDR1 and CDR2 sequences are SGHTA and FQGTGA. CDR3 in amino acids: CASSQRLAGVAPPNEQFF. Written as DNA, the CDR3 is TGTGCCAGCAGCCAACGACTAGCGGGAGTAGCTCCTCCCAATGAGCAGTTCTTC. The full variable domain, completed using reference TRBV7-3 and TRBJ2-1, is GAGVSQTPSNKVTEKGKYVELRCDPISGHTALYWYRQSLGQGPEFLIYFQGTGAADDSGLPNDRFFAVRPEGSVSTLKIQRTERGDSAVYLCASSQRLAGVAPPNEQFFGPGTRLTVL.

Regarding this clone: At one boundary the junction diverges from the germline segment, which might be a read error. The chain is built from TRBV30 and TRBJ1-6; D is uncertain. Germline CDR1 and CDR2: GTSNPN and SVGIG (reference sequence). This CDR3 comprises 13 residues. The CDR3 coding sequence is TGTGGCTGGGCGCGGGTCAGAGGTTCACCCCTCCACTTT. This encodes CGWARVRGSPLHF.